This is a list of T cell receptor beta chains from one sample in a study of monozygotic twins with inflammatory bowel disease. TCRdb reanalyzed the 5' RACE reads, giving one entry per CDR3 protein sequence and no DNA. The clone table shows over 120,000 distinct CDR3 sequences, with the ten largest holding around 1.3%. The sample consisted of blood. The receptors here all came from a human donor with ulcerative colitis or Crohn's disease, or a healthy co-twin of an affected twin (not recorded which). The CDR3 runs from the conserved cysteine through the conserved F or W.

V: TRBV11-2
J: TRBJ2-5
CDR3: CASSLDYSWETQYF

V: TRBV29-1
J: TRBJ2-1
CDR3: CSVEVSTGTPAGVF

V: TRBV5-1
J: TRBJ2-1
CDR3: CASSSDNPSFNEQFF

V: TRBV6-5
J: TRBJ2-1
CDR3: CASSYSSSGRGFNEQFF

V: TRBV11-1
J: TRBJ2-7
CDR3: CASSPLRLAEWHEQYF

V: TRBV28
J: TRBJ1-5
CDR3: CASSFSPGSNQPQHF

V: TRBV10-3
J: TRBJ2-1
CDR3: CAISESTTSGIYNEQFF

V: TRBV20-1
J: TRBJ2-3
CDR3: CSARDVRTQYF

V: TRBV30
J: TRBJ1-1
CDR3: CAWSEGQNTEAFF

V: TRBV10-3
J: TRBJ2-2
CDR3: CAISNKDREYTGELFF

V: TRBV4-1
J: TRBJ2-1
CDR3: CASSQDPDRGGLTSYNEQFF

V: TRBV29-1
J: TRBJ2-7
CDR3: CSVRQGATRAGINYEQYF

V: TRBV12-5
J: TRBJ1-2
CDR3: CASGSFGQTGREGYGYTF

V: TRBV24-1
J: TRBJ2-5
CDR3: CATSDPGREETQYF

V: TRBV6-2/TRBV6-3
J: TRBJ1-1
CDR3: CASSYGVKAFF

V: TRBV11-2
J: TRBJ1-4
CDR3: CASSSPGVTNEKLFF

V: TRBV23-1
J: TRBJ2-2
CDR3: CASSRLTADALRPYNTGELFF

V: TRBV28
J: TRBJ2-7
CDR3: CASNLDRGNSYEQYF

V: TRBV15
J: TRBJ1-1
CDR3: CATSPDLNTEAFF

V: TRBV12-3/TRBV12-4
J: TRBJ1-2
CDR3: CASSLISSWGGYTF

V: TRBV11-2
J: TRBJ2-1
CDR3: CASSCSGFDYNEQFF

V: TRBV9
J: TRBJ2-3
CDR3: CASSVDPLSGRETDTQYF

V: TRBV2
J: TRBJ2-2
CDR3: CASTQGTPANTGGLFF

V: TRBV15
J: TRBJ2-1
CDR3: CATARSQHNEQFF

V: TRBV19
J: TRBJ2-1
CDR3: CASSMGQGGSYNEQFF

V: TRBV5-1
J: TRBJ2-5
CDR3: CASSLEGAGETQYF

V: TRBV19
J: TRBJ2-7
CDR3: CASSSRNYEQYF

V: TRBV27
J: TRBJ2-7
CDR3: CASSFRIGAYEQYF

V: TRBV3-1
J: TRBJ2-7
CDR3: CASSQVFAGGRYEQYF

V: TRBV7-2
J: TRBJ2-7
CDR3: CASSQTRDRAYEQYF

V: TRBV6-4
J: TRBJ2-1
CDR3: CASSRVATGDNEQFF

V: TRBV6-1
J: TRBJ2-2
CDR3: CASPLGLAGVVNTGELFF

V: TRBV5-1
J: TRBJ1-5
CDR3: CASSLGDSISNQPQHF

V: TRBV29-1
J: TRBJ2-2
CDR3: CSVGATGELFF

V: TRBV30
J: TRBJ2-1
CDR3: CAWSLSETVVHLSYNEQFF

V: TRBV12-3/TRBV12-4
J: TRBJ2-1
CDR3: CATTSGSAYNEQFF

V: TRBV30
J: TRBJ1-2
CDR3: CALKGQTNYGYTF

V: TRBV18
J: TRBJ1-1
CDR3: CASSRGTGLNTEAFF

V: TRBV3-1
J: TRBJ2-2
CDR3: CASSPWQGNTGELFF

V: TRBV7-2
J: TRBJ1-5
CDR3: CASSLGPRVNQPQHF

V: TRBV3-1
J: TRBJ1-1
CDR3: CASSQESGENKKAFF

V: TRBV5-1
J: TRBJ2-3
CDR3: CASTPGGAPDTQYF

V: TRBV20-1
J: TRBJ2-3
CDR3: CSAHIPGDTDTQYF

V: TRBV7-3
J: TRBJ2-1
CDR3: CASRRTGGIHDEQFF

V: TRBV10-3
J: TRBJ2-7
CDR3: CAISEPGTGGYEQYF

V: TRBV29-1
J: TRBJ1-1
CDR3: CSARQSNTEAFF

V: TRBV28
J: TRBJ2-7
CDR3: CASTPGLLREQYF

V: TRBV28
J: TRBJ1-5
CDR3: CASSLYQKKMGNQPQHF

V: TRBV7-2
J: TRBJ2-5
CDR3: CASSSGLAGRETQYF

V: TRBV19
J: TRBJ2-2
CDR3: CASSQRGRRETNTGELFF

V: TRBV27
J: TRBJ2-4
CDR3: CASSLSIGGDIQYF

V: TRBV3-1
J: TRBJ1-5
CDR3: CASSQSGQGGNQPQHF

V: TRBV10-3
J: TRBJ2-3
CDR3: CAISGLARTDTQYF

V: TRBV6-1
J: TRBJ1-2
CDR3: CASRTGQGGVGGYTF

V: TRBV7-8
J: TRBJ2-7
CDR3: CASSDGQPSREQYF

V: TRBV20-1
J: TRBJ2-1
CDR3: CSASRTVTYNEQFF

V: TRBV5-1
J: TRBJ2-2
CDR3: CASSLGQVNTGELFF